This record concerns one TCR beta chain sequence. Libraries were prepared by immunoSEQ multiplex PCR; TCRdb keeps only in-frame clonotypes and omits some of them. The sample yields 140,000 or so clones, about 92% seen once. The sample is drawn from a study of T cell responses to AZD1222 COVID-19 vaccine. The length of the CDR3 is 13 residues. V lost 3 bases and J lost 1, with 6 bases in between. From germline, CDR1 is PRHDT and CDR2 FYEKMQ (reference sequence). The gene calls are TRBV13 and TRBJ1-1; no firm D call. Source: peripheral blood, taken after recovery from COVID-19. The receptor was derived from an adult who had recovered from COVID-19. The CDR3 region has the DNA TGTGCCAGCAGCTTGGACGGGAACACTGAAGCTTTCTTT. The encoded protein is CASSLDGNTEAFF.